A single sample gave rise to the 22 T cell receptor beta chains below, sequenced in a study of OX40 agonist ivuxolimab in advanced cancers. Profiled with immunoSEQ multiplex PCR; TCRdb holds only in-frame clones, not every one. Here the sample spans some 14,000 clones, roughly nine tenths being singletons. Material: CD4+ or CD8+ T cells sorted from blood, obtained in a trial of the OX40 agonist ivuxolimab. Receptors were obtained from an adult with an advanced solid tumor such as melanoma, head and neck, liver or kidney cancer.

The genes are TRBV4-1 and TRBJ2-7; possibly TRBD2 for D (7 bases). Trimming stripped 2 bases from V and 0 bases from J, with 17 bases between. The CDR3 runs to 17 residues. CDR1 is MGHRA, CDR2 YSYEKL, per germline. The CDR3 DNA reads as TGCGCCAGCAGCCAAAAGGGGGTACAGCGGGGCTCCTACGAGCAGTACTTC. Translated: CASSQKGVQRGSYEQYF.

In DNA form, the CDR3 reads TGTGCCAGCAGCCCCCTGGGCACCCCCCGGCAATACTTC. Translating gives CASSPLGTPRQYF. The rearrangement uses TRBV5-8 and TRBJ2-7, with unresolved D. This CDR3 has 13 amino acids. Germline CDR1 is SGHTS and CDR2 is YDEGEE. Trimming left V 4 bases short and J 13 bases short, with 21 bases between.

This clone is a singleton in its sample. The genes are TRBV2 and TRBJ1-2, with 7 bases fitting TRBD1. Germline trimming cut 10 bases from V and 8 bases from J; bases unmatched to any gene: 16. This CDR3 contains 14 residues. Germline loops: CDR1 SNHLY, CDR2 FYNNEI. The chain's CDR3 is CATRVTGRLKGYTF. The DNA for the CDR3 is TGTGCCACCAGGGTGACAGGGCGCCTGAAGGGCTACACCTTC.

The V and J genes are TRBV6-5 and TRBJ1-1, with D uncertain. The CDR3 spans 16 residues. Trimming pared 0 bases from V and 0 bases from J, leaving 11 bases between. The germline gives CDR1 MNHEY, CDR2 SVGAGI. The CDR3 coding sequence is TGTGCCAGCAGTTACTCGACCTGGGCGATGAACACTGAAGCTTTCTTT. Amino acids: CASSYSTWAMNTEAFF.

The rearrangement joins TRBV27 to TRBJ1-1; a possible D gene is TRBD1 (6 bases). CDR1 is MNHEY and CDR2 is SMNVEV in the germline V gene (reference sequence). There are 15 residues in the CDR3. The V and J ends lost 3 bases and 8 bases respectively, with 19 bases between them. The chain's CDR3 is CASSFSYRVEDEAFF. CDR3 DNA sequence: TGTGCCAGCAGTTTCTCTTACAGGGTTGAGGACGAAGCTTTCTTT.

This rearrangement joins TRBV9 to TRBJ2-7; 12 nucleotides agree with TRBD1. The CDR3 is made up of 18 amino acids. Germline V gene lookup returns CDR1 SGDLS and CDR2 YYNGEE. The V segment lost 0 bases and the J segment 8 bases; nucleotides outside the gene matches: 15. CDR3 in amino acids: CASSVATQPGTGGAQQYF. DNA of the CDR3: TGTGCCAGCAGCGTAGCCACACAACCAGGGACAGGGGGCGCTCAGCAGTACTTC.

This sequence joins TRBV13 and TRBJ2-2, with 10 nucleotides matching TRBD1. The ends lost 5 bases at V and 1 base at J; junction bases unmatched: 4. Germline CDR1 reads PRHDT; CDR2 reads FYEKMQ (reference sequence). The CDR3 is made up of 16 amino acids. The CDR3 reads CASSPGQGENTGELFF. The CDR3 DNA sequence: TGTGCCAGCAGCCCCGGACAGGGGGAGAACACCGGGGAGCTGTTTTTT.

This clone has only a few counts. This chain connects TRBV27 to TRBJ2-5; 7 bases fit TRBD1. The CDR3 has 15 residues. Germline values: CDR1 MNHEY, CDR2 SMNVEV (reference sequence). Germline trimming cut 4 bases from V and 5 bases from J; bases unmatched to any gene: 10. CDR3 sequence reads: CASSYFRQGGETQYF. Written as DNA, the CDR3 is TGTGCCAGCAGTTATTTCCGACAGGGTGGCGAGACCCAGTACTTC.

The rearrangement joins TRBV11-2 to TRBJ2-3, with 8 positions matching TRBD2. The germline V gene has CDR1 SGHAT and CDR2 FQNNGV. J lost 0 bases, V lost 4 bases, and 6 bases had no gene match. The CDR3 runs 16 residues. The CDR3 is CASSSTSGSSTDTQYF. The CDR3 DNA sequence: TGTGCCAGCAGCTCCACGAGCGGGAGTAGCACAGATACGCAGTATTTT.

J is TRBJ2-1 and V is TRBV6-5; D may be TRBD2 (5 bases). Germline CDR1 and CDR2: MNHEY and SVGAGI. V lost 5 bases and J lost 2, with 7 bases in between. CDR3 length: 13 residues. CDR3 DNA: TGTGCCAGCAGTAGCGGAACCTACAATGAGCAGTTCTTC. Translated, it gives CASSSGTYNEQFF.

The genes are TRBV27 and TRBJ1-1; D not resolved. V was pared by 0 bases and J by 4 bases, with 6 bases between. The CDR3 sequence is 13 residues long. CDR1 is MNHEY, CDR2 SMNVEV, per germline (reference sequence). The CDR3 protein is CASSLSWGTEAFF. The CDR3 nucleotides are TGTGCCAGCAGTTTATCATGGGGCACTGAAGCTTTCTTT.

The chain couples TRBV6-6 to TRBJ2-7, with D tentatively TRBD1 (5 bases). The CDR3 runs to 12 residues. Per the germline V gene, CDR1 is MNHNY and CDR2 is SVGAGI (reference sequence). V dropped 4 bases and J dropped 5 bases, with 9 bases sitting between them. CDR3 coding DNA: TGTGCCAGCAGTTCCAGGGTGGACGAGCAGTACTTC. This encodes CASSSRVDEQYF.

The chain joins TRBV5-1 to TRBJ2-1; unclear D gene. Between the trimmed V and J ends, which lost 5 bases and 4 bases, there was a span of 7 bases. This CDR3 has 12 residues. From germline, CDR1 is SGHRS and CDR2 YFSETQ. CDR3 bases: TGCGCCAGCAGTAATGGATACAATGAGCAGTTCTTC. It encodes CASSNGYNEQFF. The complete variable domain, with remaining parts taken from reference TRBV5-1 and TRBJ2-1, reads KAGVTQTPRYLIKTRGQQVTLSCSPISGHRSVSWYQQTPGQGLQFLFEYFSETQRNKGNFPGRFSGRQFSNSRSEMNVSTLELGDSALYLCASSNGYNEQFFGPGTRLTVL.

This clone is deemed medium-sized. V usage is TRBV7-9 and J usage is TRBJ1-5, with D uncertain. The V gene's germline CDR1 is SEHNR and CDR2 FQNEAQ (reference sequence). Trimming pared 1 base from V and 5 bases from J, leaving 9 bases between. The CDR3 contains 14 residues. Here the CDR3 DNA reads TGTGCCAGCAGCTTAGATGCTGGGTATCAGCCCCAGCATTTT. Translating gives CASSLDAGYQPQHF.

V is TRBV7-9 and J is TRBJ2-2; D not resolved. The germline gives CDR1 SEHNR, CDR2 FQNEAQ (reference sequence). Trimming took 6 bases from V and 4 from J, leaving 9 bases between them. The CDR3 length is 13 residues. CDR3 nucleotides: TGTGCCAGCAGGTCTTCAGTCACCGGGGAGCTGTTTTTT. It specifies CASRSSVTGELFF.

This rearrangement joins TRBV6-5 to TRBJ1-1; D is unresolved. The length of the CDR3 is 11 residues. The V and J ends lost 7 bases and 2 bases respectively, with 5 bases between them. Per germline, CDR1 MNHEY and CDR2 SVGAGI. CDR3 sequence: CASTSNTEAFF. CDR3 coding DNA: TGTGCCAGCACCAGTAACACTGAAGCTTTCTTT.

The chain has TRBV4-1 and TRBJ2-7; D may be TRBD1 (6 bases). This CDR3 is 17 amino acids long. The germline gives CDR1 MGHRA, CDR2 YSYEKL. V lost 1 base, J lost 0 bases, and 16 bases lay in between. The CDR3 spells CASSQALDSAHSYEQYF. The DNA for the CDR3 is TGCGCCAGCAGCCAAGCGTTGGACAGTGCACACTCCTACGAGCAGTACTTC.

The chain is built from TRBV4-3 and TRBJ2-7; D remains ambiguous. V was trimmed by 0 bases and J by 5 bases, leaving 14 bases between them. The CDR3 is made up of 15 amino acids. Germline V gene lookup returns CDR1 LGHNA and CDR2 YSLEER. The CDR3, as DNA: TGCGCCAGCAGCCAAGATAGAACAGTTGTCCACGAGCAGTACTTC. Translated, it gives CASSQDRTVVHEQYF.

The chain joins TRBV7-3 to TRBJ2-7; D gene uncertain. This CDR3 region has 13 residues. Trimming took 3 bases from V and 4 from J, leaving 10 bases between them. Germline assignment: CDR1 SGHTA and CDR2 FQGTGA. CDR3 sequence (DNA): TGTGCCAGCAGCTTCTCGACTGGGTACGAGCAGTACTTC. Its translation: CASSFSTGYEQYF. Complete variable domain (other parts from reference TRBV7-3 and TRBJ2-7): GAGVSQTPSNKVTEKGKYVELRCDPISGHTALYWYRQSLGQGPEFLIYFQGTGAADDSGLPNDRFFAVRPEGSVSTLKIQRTERGDSAVYLCASSFSTGYEQYFGPGTRLTVT.

This chain joins TRBV5-6 and TRBJ2-3; TRBD1 might be the D (6 bases). Between the trimmed V and J ends, which lost 6 bases and 6 bases, there was a span of 17 bases. CDR3 length: 14 residues. Germline-derived CDR1 and CDR2 are SGHDT and YYEEEE. This CDR3 is CASTYVGALDTQYF. The CDR3 coding sequence is TGTGCCAGCACCTATGTGGGGGCCCTCGATACGCAGTATTTT. Based on the CDR3 plus reference TRBV5-6 and TRBJ2-3, the full variable domain is DAGVTQSPTHLIKTRGQQVTLRCSPKSGHDTVSWYQQALGQGPQFIFQYYEEEERQRGNFPDRFSGHQFPNYSSELNVNALLLGDSALYLCASTYVGALDTQYFGPGTRLTVL.

This chain connects TRBV6-6 to TRBJ2-6; tentative D call: TRBD1 (5 bases). The V and J ends lost 6 bases and 0 bases respectively, with 9 bases between them. The CDR3 length is 15 residues. In germline, CDR1 is MNHNY, CDR2 SVGAGI (reference sequence). The CDR3 bases are TGTGCCAGCAGGGACGACAGCTCTGGGGCCAACGTCCTGACTTTC. Amino acids: CASRDDSSGANVLTF.

The V gene is TRBV27, the J gene TRBJ1-5; TRBD1 might be the D (6 bases). CDR1 is MNHEY, CDR2 SMNVEV, per germline (reference sequence). V lost 4 bases and J lost 9, with 22 bases in between. This CDR3 is built from 16 residues. CDR3 sequence: CASSSLGQLGVRPQHF. CDR3 sequence (DNA): TGTGCCAGCAGTTCCCTTGGACAGCTAGGGGTACGGCCCCAGCATTTT.